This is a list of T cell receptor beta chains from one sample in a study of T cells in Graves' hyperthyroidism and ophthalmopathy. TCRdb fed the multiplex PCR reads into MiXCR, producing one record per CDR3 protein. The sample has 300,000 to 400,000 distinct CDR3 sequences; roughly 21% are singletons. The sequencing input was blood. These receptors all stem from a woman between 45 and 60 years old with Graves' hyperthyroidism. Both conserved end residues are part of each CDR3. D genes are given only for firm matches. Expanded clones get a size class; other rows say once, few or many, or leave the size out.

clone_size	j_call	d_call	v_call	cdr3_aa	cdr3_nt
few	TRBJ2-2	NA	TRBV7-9	CASSEGGTGELFF	TGTGCCAGCAGCGAGGGGGGGACCGGGGAGCTGTTTTTT
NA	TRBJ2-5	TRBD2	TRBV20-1	CSAAGGLETFHGGETQYF	TGCAGTGCCGCGGGAGGTCTGGAAACATTTCATGGCGGAGAGACCCAGTACTTC
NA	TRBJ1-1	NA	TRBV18	CASSPILRGRNEAFF	TGTGCCAGCTCACCGATTTTGAGGGGGAGAAATGAAGCTTTCTTT
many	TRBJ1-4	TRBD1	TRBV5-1	CASSVTGGTNEKLFF	TGCGCCAGCAGCGTGACAGGGGGAACTAATGAAAAACTGTTTTTT
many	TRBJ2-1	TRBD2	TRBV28	CASSPTSGRDNEQFF	TGTGCCAGCAGTCCGACTAGCGGGAGGGACAATGAGCAGTTCTTC
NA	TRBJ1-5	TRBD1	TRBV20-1	CSARDLRGQGAGQPQHF	TGCAGTGCTAGAGATTTGAGGGGACAGGGAGCCGGGCAGCCCCAGCATTTT
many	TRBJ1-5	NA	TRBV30	CAWSPGTGQPQHF	TGTGCCTGGAGTCCCGGGACGGGTCAGCCCCAGCATTTT
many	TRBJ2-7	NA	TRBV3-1	CASSHLSYEQYF	TGTGCCAGCAGCCATCTCTCCTACGAGCAGTACTTC
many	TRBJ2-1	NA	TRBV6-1	CASRESSVTHPQQFF	TGTGCCAGCAGAGAAAGCTCTGTGACTCACCCCCAGCAGTTCTTC
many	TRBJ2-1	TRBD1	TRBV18	CASSQDRGPYNEQFF	TGTGCCAGCTCACAAGACAGGGGGCCCTACAATGAGCAGTTCTTC
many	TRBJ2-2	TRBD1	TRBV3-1	CASSQGPGQGAIGELFF	TGTGCCAGCAGCCAAGGACCGGGACAGGGGGCAATCGGGGAGCTGTTTTTT
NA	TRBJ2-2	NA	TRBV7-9	CASSEVGSDNTGELFF	TGTGCCAGCAGTGAAGTTGGAAGTGACAACACCGGGGAGCTGTTTTTT
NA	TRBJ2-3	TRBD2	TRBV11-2	CASREPGLVPDTQYF	TGTGCCAGCAGAGAACCGGGACTAGTACCAGATACGCAGTATTTT
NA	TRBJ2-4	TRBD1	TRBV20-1	CSATPGGSYGRDIQYF	TGCAGTGCTACCCCAGGGGGCTCATATGGCAGGGACATTCAGTACTTC
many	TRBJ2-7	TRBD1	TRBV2	CASSGGQAHPYEQYF	TGTGCCAGCAGTGGGGGACAGGCACACCCCTACGAGCAGTACTTC
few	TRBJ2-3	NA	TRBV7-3	CASSLTQMGDTQYF	TGTGCCAGCAGCTTAACTCAAATGGGAGATACGCAGTATTTT
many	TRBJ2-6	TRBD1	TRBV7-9	CASRFWGQGATGANVLTF	TGTGCCAGCAGATTTTGGGGACAGGGGGCAACTGGGGCCAACGTCCTGACTTTC
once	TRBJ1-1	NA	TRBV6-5	CASSYSNLRREAFF	TGTGCCAGCAGTTACTCGAATCTACGGCGTGAAGCTTTCTTT
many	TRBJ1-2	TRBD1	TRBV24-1	CATSEWGQGGGYTF	TGTGCCACCAGTGAATGGGGACAGGGAGGAGGCTACACCTTC
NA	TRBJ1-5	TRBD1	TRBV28	CASSLYRDRGPDRGQPQHF	TGTGCCAGCAGTTTGTACCGGGACAGGGGCCCCGACCGGGGTCAGCCCCAGCATTTT
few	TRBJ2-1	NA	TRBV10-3	CAIRSRDPISNEQFF	TGTGCCATCAGGTCTCGGGACCCAATAAGCAATGAGCAGTTCTTC
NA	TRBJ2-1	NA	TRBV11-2	CASSLGLDTYNEQFF	TGTGCCAGCAGCTTGGGGCTGGATACCTACAATGAGCAGTTCTTC
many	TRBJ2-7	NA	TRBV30	CAWSPLGQGRNYEQYF	TGTGCCTGGAGTCCCTTGGGGCAGGGGAGAAACTACGAGCAGTACTTC
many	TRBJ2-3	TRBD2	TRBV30	CATELAGGSDTQYF	TGTGCCACCGAGCTAGCGGGGGGGTCAGATACGCAGTATTTT
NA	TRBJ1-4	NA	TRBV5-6	CASSLNINKNEKLFF	TGTGCCAGCAGCTTGAACATTAACAAGAATGAAAAACTGTTTTTT
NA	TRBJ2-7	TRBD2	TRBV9	CASSVSGLVYEQYF	TGTGCCAGCAGCGTGTCGGGACTAGTCTACGAGCAGTACTTC
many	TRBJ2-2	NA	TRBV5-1	CASSFRQNANTGELFF	TGCGCCAGCAGCTTCCGACAGAACGCGAACACCGGGGAGCTGTTTTTT
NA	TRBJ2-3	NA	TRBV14	CASSPRQAYTDTQYF	TGTGCCAGCAGCCCCCGACAGGCCTACACAGATACGCAGTATTTT
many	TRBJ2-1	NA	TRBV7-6	CASSLRQARSSSYNEQFF	TGTGCCAGCAGCTTAAGGCAGGCACGCTCGAGCTCCTACAATGAGCAGTTCTTC
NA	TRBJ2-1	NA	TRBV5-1	CASSMGSSYNEQFF	TGCGCCAGCAGTATGGGATCCTCCTACAATGAGCAGTTCTTC
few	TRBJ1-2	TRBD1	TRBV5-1	CASSGDSYGCTF	TGCGCCAGCAGCGGGGACAGCTATGGCTGCACCTTC
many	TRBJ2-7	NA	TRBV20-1	CSARDRNRGGYEQYF	TGCAGTGCTAGAGATAGAAACAGAGGGGGCTACGAGCAGTACTTC
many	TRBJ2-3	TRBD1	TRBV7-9	CASRRTGTALSTDTQYF	TGTGCCAGCAGGCGGACAGGGACAGCACTTTCGACAGATACGCAGTATTTT
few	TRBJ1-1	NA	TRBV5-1	CASSSDRSSNTEAFF	TGCGCCAGCAGCTCGGACCGGAGTTCGAACACTGAAGCTTTCTTT
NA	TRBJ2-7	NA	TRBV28	CASIQTGTGSSYEQYF	TGTGCCAGCATACAAACCGGGACGGGCAGCTCCTACGAGCAGTACTTC
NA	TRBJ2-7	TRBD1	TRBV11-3	CASSLAQGRRYEQYF	TGTGCCAGCAGCTTAGCACAGGGGCGGAGGTACGAGCAGTACTTC
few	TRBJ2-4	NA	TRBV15	CATSREDWGSKNIQYF	TGTGCCACCAGCAGAGAGGATTGGGGTTCCAAAAACATTCAGTACTTC
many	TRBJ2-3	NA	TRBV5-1	CASSRRLVGTDTQYF	TGCGCCAGCAGCAGAAGACTAGTTGGCACAGATACGCAGTATTTT
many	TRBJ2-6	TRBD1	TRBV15	CATSSKDRAGANVLTF	TGTGCCACCAGCTCCAAGGACAGGGCTGGGGCCAACGTCCTGACTTTC
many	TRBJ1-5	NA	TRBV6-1	CASRGTGGNQPQHF	TGTGCCAGCAGGGGGACTGGAGGCAATCAGCCCCAGCATTTT
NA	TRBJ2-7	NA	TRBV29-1	CSVRFGPEYEQYF	TGCAGCGTTCGTTTCGGACCCGAATACGAGCAGTACTTC
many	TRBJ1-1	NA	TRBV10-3	CAISESTGNTEAFF	TGTGCCATCAGTGAGTCGACGGGGAACACTGAAGCTTTCTTT
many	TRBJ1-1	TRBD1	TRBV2	CASIGGWNTEAFF	TGTGCCAGCATAGGGGGCTGGAACACTGAAGCTTTCTTT
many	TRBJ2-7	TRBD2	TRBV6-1	CASIVAGGPYEQYF	TGTGCCAGCATCGTTGCGGGAGGGCCCTACGAGCAGTACTTC
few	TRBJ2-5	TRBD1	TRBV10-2	CASSQTGTGVLKYF	TGCGCCAGCAGTCAAACCGGGACAGGAGTCCTGAAGTACTTC
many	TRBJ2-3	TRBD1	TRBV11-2	CASSFQTGSTDTQYF	TGTGCCAGCAGCTTCCAGACAGGGAGTACAGATACGCAGTATTTT
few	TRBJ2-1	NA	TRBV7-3	CASSINRGARYNEQFF	TGTGCCAGCAGCATCAATAGGGGGGCACGTTACAATGAGCAGTTCTTC